This TCR beta chain was sequenced during a study of blood T cell repertoires in COVID-19. CDR1 is SGHRS, CDR2 YFSETQ, per germline. V lost 4 bases to trimming and J lost 0 bases, with 13 bases between them. The CDR3 spans 15 residues. TCRdb keeps only in-frame clones here, not all; method: immunoSEQ multiplex PCR. The sample records about 230,000 clones, over 70% being singletons. V gene TRBV5-1 combines with J gene TRBJ1-2; D possibly corresponds to TRBD1 (5 bases). The origin of this receptor is a woman of 80 years or more with acute or convalescent COVID-19. The source material was peripheral blood. The CDR3 sequence is CASSPGGSANYGYTF. DNA for the CDR3: TGCGCCAGCAGCCCTGGGGGGTCGGCTAACTATGGCTACACCTTC. The entire variable domain, with the rest obtained from reference TRBV5-1 and TRBJ1-2, is as follows: KAGVTQTPRYLIKTRGQQVTLSCSPISGHRSVSWYQQTPGQGLQFLFEYFSETQRNKGNFPGRFSGRQFSNSRSEMNVSTLELGDSALYLCASSPGGSANYGYTFGSGTRLTVV.